Following are 22 T cell receptor beta chains from one sample sequenced in a study of beta chain features in type 1 diabetes. The isolated RNA, all of it, was reverse transcribed, so expressed TCRB transcripts were what got sequenced. Clones were read by immunoSEQ multiplex PCR, and TCRdb kept only the in-frame ones, dropping some. The repertoire holds approximately 330,000 clones, 11% seen once, with over 0.015% in the top ten. The source material was naive CD4+ T cells from blood. The receptors come from a woman in her 30s in good health.

The gene calls are TRBV4-3 and TRBJ1-2, with D maybe TRBD1 (5 bases). The germline V and J ends were trimmed by 0 bases and 4 bases, with 12 bases remaining between them. This CDR3 has 15 residues. Germline CDR1 and CDR2: LGHNA and YSLEER. The CDR3 loop reads CASSQDARQFYGYTF. CDR3 nucleotides: TGCGCCAGCAGCCAAGATGCGAGACAGTTCTATGGCTACACCTTC.

This chain joins TRBV5-1 and TRBJ2-3; 9 bases map to TRBD2. V dropped 0 bases and J dropped 2; count of bases not matched to a gene: 7. This CDR3 is 17 amino acids long. Germline loops: CDR1 SGHRS, CDR2 YFSETQ. CDR3 sequence reads: CASSLAAASGTTDTQYF. For the CDR3, the DNA is TGCGCCAGCAGCTTGGCGGCCGCTAGCGGGACCACAGATACGCAGTATTTT.

This clone came up a few times. The chain links TRBV4-2 to TRBJ2-7; TRBD1 matches 7 bases. Germline trimming cut 3 bases from V and 2 bases from J; bases unmatched to any gene: 16. The CDR3 is made up of 18 amino acids. The germline CDR1 and CDR2 sequences are LGHNA and YNFKEQ. This CDR3 reads CASSQERQGQTLTYEQYF. The CDR3, as DNA: TGTGCCAGCAGCCAGGAGAGACAGGGACAAACCCTCACCTACGAGCAGTACTTC.

The chain combines TRBV29-1 with TRBJ1-2; D is uncertain. The CDR3 sequence is 15 residues long. Trimming took 2 bases from V and 4 from J, leaving 17 bases between them. CDR1 is SQVTM, CDR2 ANQGSEA, per germline. The DNA for the CDR3 is TGCAGCGTTGAAAAGGGAATGGGGAGGAGCTATGGCTACACCTTC. Translating gives CSVEKGMGRSYGYTF.

The chain couples TRBV7-2 to TRBJ1-1; 7 bases map to TRBD1. The trim removed 2 bases at V and 5 bases at J, leaving 5 bases unmatched. The germline CDR1 and CDR2 sequences are SGHTA and FQGNSA. This CDR3 is 14 amino acids long. DNA of the CDR3: TGTGCCAGCAGCTTACTACAGGGGCGGACTGAAGCTTTCTTT. Its translation is CASSLLQGRTEAFF.

This clone appeared once. This rearrangement joins TRBV9 to TRBJ2-7, with D possibly TRBD1 on 6 matching bases. V lost 3 bases, J lost 6 bases, and 10 bases lay in between. The CDR3 length is 12 residues. Germline values: CDR1 SGDLS, CDR2 YYNGEE. CDR3 DNA sequence: TGTGCCAGCAGCGGCCTAGGGGGCGAGCAGTACTTC. As protein: CASSGLGGEQYF.

This clone has only a few counts. The gene calls are TRBV5-1 and TRBJ1-4; 9 bases agree with TRBD1. The CDR3 spans 14 residues. Germline values: CDR1 SGHRS, CDR2 YFSETQ. The J segment lost 8 bases and the V segment lost 4 bases, leaving 6 bases of the junction unmatched. This chain's CDR3 is CASSPGQGGEKLFF. CDR3 bases: TGCGCCAGCAGCCCGGGACAGGGAGGAGAAAAACTGTTTTTT. The full variable domain, its missing parts supplied by reference TRBV5-1 and TRBJ1-4, is KAGVTQTPRYLIKTRGQQVTLSCSPISGHRSVSWYQQTPGQGLQFLFEYFSETQRNKGNFPGRFSGRQFSNSRSEMNVSTLELGDSALYLCASSPGQGGEKLFFGSGTQLSVL.

The chain employs TRBV7-9 and TRBJ2-5; no clear D gene. In germline, CDR1 is SEHNR, CDR2 FQNEAQ (reference sequence). V lost 1 base and J lost 9, with 12 bases in between. The CDR3 runs to 13 residues. CDR3 sequence reads: CASSLGSPAAQYF. DNA for the CDR3: TGTGCCAGCAGCTTAGGATCTCCGGCGGCCCAGTACTTC.

This chain connects TRBV2 to TRBJ2-1, with 10 bases identical to TRBD2. V trimming: 4 bases; J trimming: 7 bases; junction bases outside the gene matches: 7. CDR1 and CDR2 (germline): SNHLY, FYNNEI. The CDR3 covers 15 residues. CDR3 DNA: TGTGCCAGCAGTGCGTCTAGCGGGAGTTTAAATGAGCAGTTCTTC. It encodes CASSASSGSLNEQFF.

A few counts support this clone. V gene TRBV28 combines with J gene TRBJ2-7, with 13 bases aligning to TRBD2. Trimming removed 6 bases from V and 2 bases from J; junction bases left unmatched: 4. This CDR3 has 15 residues. Germline V gives CDR1 MDHEN, CDR2 SYDVKM. As DNA, the CDR3 is TGTGCCAGCAGGGGGACTAGCGGGGCAACCTACGAGCAGTACTTC. Protein: CASRGTSGATYEQYF.

The V call is TRBV5-4, the J call TRBJ2-5, with D possibly being TRBD1 (6 bases). The V end lost 3 bases, the J end lost 1 base, and 19 bases lay between the germline ends. The germline V gene has CDR1 SGHNT and CDR2 YYREEE (reference sequence). This CDR3 region has 17 residues. CDR3 protein: CASSSISGTRTQETQYF. For the CDR3, the DNA is TGTGCCAGCAGCTCTATATCCGGGACAAGGACCCAAGAGACCCAGTACTTC.

V is TRBV28 and J is TRBJ2-1, with 11 bases matching TRBD2. Trimming took 6 bases from V and 4 from J; bases not matched to a gene: 5. CDR3 size: 15 residues. CDR1 and CDR2 (germline): MDHEN, SYDVKM. CDR3 nucleotides: TGTGCCAGCAGAACTAGCGGGAGAGGGTACAATGAGCAGTTCTTC. Translating it yields CASRTSGRGYNEQFF.

This rearrangement joins TRBV29-1 to TRBJ2-1; D ambiguous. The CDR3 sequence is 13 residues long. The V end was cut by 4 bases, the J end by 3 bases, with 10 bases between. Germline lookup yields CDR1 SQVTM and CDR2 ANQGSEA. The CDR3 loop is CSVGQILYNEQFF. In nucleotides, the CDR3 is TGCAGCGTTGGTCAGATCCTCTACAATGAGCAGTTCTTC.

V and J are TRBV10-3 and TRBJ1-5, with 9 bases matching TRBD1. The CDR3 covers 13 residues. Germline lookup yields CDR1 ENHRY and CDR2 SYGVKD. V was pared by 4 bases and J by 7 bases, with 2 bases of the junction left unmatched. CDR3 nucleotides: TGTGCCATCAGTGTGACAGGGGGACAGCCCCAGCATTTT. This sequence encodes CAISVTGGQPQHF.

This clone appeared a few times. The chain links TRBV7-3 to TRBJ2-1, with 10 nucleotides matching TRBD2. The CDR3 consists of 15 residues. Trimming took 2 bases from V and 7 from J; bases not matched to a gene: 5. Germline CDR1 is SGHTA and CDR2 is FQGTGA. Here the CDR3 reads CASSLLAGVGNEQFF. In nucleotides, the CDR3 is TGTGCCAGCAGCTTACTAGCGGGAGTAGGGAATGAGCAGTTCTTC.

This clone was counted a few times. This chain uses TRBV27 with TRBJ2-7; 7 nucleotides agree with TRBD2. The CDR3 runs 17 residues. CDR1 MNHEY and CDR2 SMNVEV come from the germline V gene (reference sequence). V was clipped by 1 base and J by 0 bases; unmatched bases: 9. CDR3 residues: CASSLFGGSDISYEQYF. Here the CDR3 DNA reads TGTGCCAGCAGTTTATTCGGCGGGAGCGATATCTCCTACGAGCAGTACTTC.

V is TRBV7-6 and J is TRBJ2-2; the match to TRBD1 covers 8 bases. Germline CDR1 is SGHVS and CDR2 is FNYEAQ. The CDR3 spans 15 residues. V shed 6 bases and J 0 bases; nucleotides not matched to a gene: 3. In DNA form, the CDR3 reads TGTGCCAGCAGTTGGACAGGGACGAACACCGGGGAGCTGTTTTTT. Translating gives CASSWTGTNTGELFF.

This sequence joins TRBV2 and TRBJ2-5, with D maybe TRBD2 (5 bases). The CDR3 is made up of 13 amino acids. V gave up 5 bases and J gave up 4 bases, with 11 bases separating them. Germline V CDR1 and CDR2: SNHLY, FYNNEI. The CDR3 sequence is CASSKLGGETQYF. CDR3 DNA: TGTGCCAGCAGTAAACTAGGAGGAGAGACCCAGTACTTC. Variable domain in full (rest from reference TRBV2 and TRBJ2-5): EPEVTQTPSHQVTQMGQEVILRCVPISNHLYFYWYRQILGQKVEFLVSFYNNEISEKSEIFDDQFSVERPDGSNFTLKIRSTKLEDSAMYFCASSKLGGETQYFGPGTRLLVL.

The V gene is TRBV18, the J gene TRBJ1-1, with D maybe TRBD1 (6 bases). The CDR3 consists of 14 residues. V lost 3 bases and J lost 7, with 15 bases in between. CDR1 KGHSH and CDR2 LQKENI come from the germline V gene. Here the CDR3 reads CASSPIRGWGEAFF. CDR3 coding DNA: TGTGCCAGCTCACCTATCAGGGGATGGGGTGAAGCTTTCTTT.

This chain uses TRBV7-3 with TRBJ1-1; D possibly corresponds to TRBD1 (5 bases). Trimming pared 6 bases from V and 1 base from J, leaving 9 bases between. CDR3 length equals 13 residues. From germline, CDR1 is SGHTA and CDR2 FQGTGA. CDR3 loop: CASRAQGNTEAFF. The CDR3 DNA reads as TGTGCCAGCAGAGCGCAGGGGAACACTGAAGCTTTCTTT.

The table lists this clone with a few counts. This chain links TRBV6-1 with TRBJ2-5; D is perhaps TRBD2 (5 bases). Trimming pared 2 bases from V and 5 bases from J, leaving 15 bases between. There are 15 residues in the CDR3. Germline CDR1 and CDR2: MNHNS and SASEGT. CDR3 region: CASSETGKVWETQYF. CDR3 DNA sequence: TGTGCCAGCAGTGAAACGGGAAAGGTCTGGGAGACCCAGTACTTC.

This clone was counted ten times or more. This chain links TRBV4-3 with TRBJ2-2; the D is unclear. The CDR3 spans 15 residues. CDR1 and CDR2 from the germline V gene are LGHNA and YSLEER. Trimming removed 0 bases from V and 6 bases from J, with 11 bases in between. The CDR3 reads CASSQEARRSGELFF. The CDR3, as DNA: TGCGCCAGCAGCCAAGAAGCACGTCGATCCGGGGAGCTGTTTTTT.